A single sample gave rise to the 13 T cell receptor beta chains below, sequenced in a study of shared clonotypes between healthy human individuals. Naive CD8 cells lacked CD45RO, underwent positive selection for CCR7 and left out terminally differentiated effector memory CD45RA+ cells. This table comes from immunoSEQ multiplex PCR, and its TCRdb copy is limited to in-frame clones, with some not included. The table includes millions of clones, less than 95% detected once. Sequencing was performed on naive CD8+ T cells sorted from blood. The receptors here all came from a man aged 18 to 29 in good health.

This chain uses TRBV13 with TRBJ1-1; D is undetermined. Per the germline V gene, CDR1 is PRHDT and CDR2 is FYEKMQ (reference sequence). The CDR3 is made up of 12 amino acids. Trimming shortened V by 1 base and J by 7 bases, and 7 bases separated the two germline ends. In DNA, the CDR3 is TGTGCCAGCAGCTTAGTCGGCGGTGAAGCTTTCTTT. Encoded protein: CASSLVGGEAFF.

This rearrangement joins TRBV2 to TRBJ2-1, with 13 bases identical to TRBD2. Germline CDR1 is SNHLY and CDR2 is FYNNEI. The CDR3 has 15 amino acids. V shed 6 bases and J 9 bases; nucleotides not matched to a gene: 8. CDR3 sequence reads: CASRDGLAGAVEQFF. The CDR3 nucleotides are TGTGCCAGCAGGGATGGACTAGCGGGAGCGGTTGAGCAGTTCTTC. Complete variable domain (other parts from reference TRBV2 and TRBJ2-1): EPEVTQTPSHQVTQMGQEVILRCVPISNHLYFYWYRQILGQKVEFLVSFYNNEISEKSEIFDDQFSVERPDGSNFTLKIRSTKLEDSAMYFCASRDGLAGAVEQFFGPGTRLTVL.

The V and J genes are TRBV5-1 and TRBJ1-2; D gene uncertain. This CDR3 comprises 12 residues. Germline V gene lookup returns CDR1 SGHRS and CDR2 YFSETQ. Trimming removed 1 base from V and 5 bases from J, with 6 bases in between. The CDR3 DNA reads as TGCGCCAGCAGCTTGTCCGAGTATGGCTACACCTTC. Translated: CASSLSEYGYTF. Using reference TRBV5-1 and TRBJ1-2 for the parts outside the CDR3, the full variable domain is KAGVTQTPRYLIKTRGQQVTLSCSPISGHRSVSWYQQTPGQGLQFLFEYFSETQRNKGNFPGRFSGRQFSNSRSEMNVSTLELGDSALYLCASSLSEYGYTFGSGTRLTVV.

In regard to this clone: This sample also contains other DNA sequences that code for the same CDR3. The V and J genes are TRBV2 and TRBJ2-1; D call uncertain. This CDR3 comprises 13 residues. The V end lost 6 bases, the J end lost 0 bases, and 6 bases lay between the germline ends. Germline values: CDR1 SNHLY, CDR2 FYNNEI. The CDR3 spells CASRASSYNEQFF. CDR3 nucleotide sequence: TGTGCCAGCAGGGCGAGCTCCTACAATGAGCAGTTCTTC.

The chain couples TRBV10-3 to TRBJ2-7, with D possibly TRBD1 on 6 matching bases. This CDR3 spans 14 amino acids. Germline V gene lookup returns CDR1 ENHRY and CDR2 SYGVKD. V was trimmed by 10 bases and J by 5 bases, leaving 21 bases between them. This CDR3 is CATQTGLMGDEQYF. CDR3 coding DNA: TGTGCCACTCAGACAGGCCTCATGGGAGACGAGCAGTACTTC.

The CDR3 nucleotides read TGCGCCAGCAGCCAACCCCGGGGTGAGCAGTTCTTC. Translated, it gives CASSQPRGEQFF. This rearrangement joins TRBV4-1 to TRBJ2-1; D may be TRBD2 (5 bases). CDR1 and CDR2 from the germline V gene are MGHRA and YSYEKL. There are 12 residues in the CDR3. V was trimmed by 2 bases and J by 9 bases, leaving 8 bases between them.

The chain carries TRBV19 and TRBJ1-2; D remains ambiguous. The CDR3 is 15 amino acids. The germline CDR1 and CDR2 sequences are LNHDA and SQIVND (reference sequence). Trimming took off 8 bases at V and 3 bases at J, with 19 bases between the two ends. This CDR3 is CASRPIEGIDYGYTF. The CDR3 nucleotides are TGTGCCAGTCGACCCATTGAGGGAATCGACTATGGCTACACCTTC.

This sequence joins TRBV4-3 and TRBJ2-1; 11 positions agree with TRBD2. This CDR3 is built from 15 residues. The ends lost 1 base at V and 5 bases at J; junction bases unmatched: 1. The germline CDR1 and CDR2 sequences are LGHNA and YSLEER. As DNA, the CDR3 is TGCGCCAGCAGCCAAGGGGGACTAGCGGACAATGAGCAGTTCTTC. Translation gives CASSQGGLADNEQFF.

The CDR3 loop is CASSTDRNIQYF. For the CDR3, the DNA is TGTGCCAGCAGCACGGACAGAAACATTCAGTACTTC. The genes are TRBV5-5 and TRBJ2-4, with D possibly matching TRBD1 (6 bases). From germline, CDR1 is SGHKS and CDR2 YYEKEE (reference sequence). This CDR3 contains 12 residues. V was clipped by 4 bases and J by 6 bases, with 8 bases between them.

The chain has TRBV19 and TRBJ1-4; TRBD1 aligns across 7 bases. With 5 bases clipped from V and 1 base from J, the junction kept 10 bases outside the gene matches. Germline V gene data show CDR1 as LNHDA and CDR2 as SQIVND (reference sequence). CDR3 length: 17 amino acids. The CDR3 DNA reads as TGTGCCAGTAGTCCCGACAGGGAAGGAGTAACTAATGAAAAACTGTTTTTT. This sequence encodes CASSPDREGVTNEKLFF.

The chain couples TRBV5-6 to TRBJ2-7, with D unresolved. The CDR3 is 13 residues long. Trimming pared 5 bases from V and 6 bases from J, leaving 15 bases between. Germline loops: CDR1 SGHDT, CDR2 YYEEEE. The CDR3 nucleotides are TGTGCCAGCAGATATGCCAGTGGAGCCGAGCAGTACTTC. This codes for CASRYASGAEQYF. Filled out from reference TRBV5-6 and TRBJ2-7, the complete variable domain reads DAGVTQSPTHLIKTRGQQVTLRCSPKSGHDTVSWYQQALGQGPQFIFQYYEEEERQRGNFPDRFSGHQFPNYSSELNVNALLLGDSALYLCASRYASGAEQYFGPGTRLTVT.

V usage is TRBV4-1 and J usage is TRBJ2-3; 13 bases are shared with TRBD2. The CDR3 runs to 15 residues. The V gene end was trimmed by 2 bases and the J gene end by 4 bases; junction bases not matched to a gene: 0. Germline V lookup: CDR1 MGHRA, CDR2 YSYEKL. The CDR3 is CASSQTSGGADTQYF. Here the CDR3 DNA reads TGCGCCAGCAGCCAAACTAGCGGGGGGGCAGATACGCAGTATTTT.

The V call is TRBV27, the J call TRBJ2-7; TRBD2 is a possible D gene (6 bases). Germline lookup yields CDR1 MNHEY and CDR2 SMNVEV (reference sequence). V lost 5 bases to trimming and J lost 0 bases, with 14 bases between them. CDR3 size: 15 residues. The chain's CDR3 is CASSESGLTSYEQYF. The CDR3 coding sequence is TGTGCCAGCAGTGAATCGGGACTGACCTCCTACGAGCAGTACTTC.